This T cell receptor (beta chain) was observed in a study of cytomegalovirus exposure and HLA in healthy donors. A multiplex PCR was run with 60 Vbeta primers and 13 Jbeta primers. Assay: immunoSEQ multiplex PCR; the TCRdb copy retains only in-frame clones and omits some. The data contain 150,000 or so clones, around 67% of them seen just once; the ten biggest clones take up 4.3%. Trimming cost V 8 bases and J 3 bases; bases outside gene matches: 4. Germline CDR1 and CDR2: SQVTM and ANQGSEA. The CDR3 consists of 11 residues. The V gene is TRBV29-1, the J gene TRBJ2-7, with TRBD1 matching over 7 bases. Sequencing was carried out using PBMCs. The clonotype was recovered from a man younger than 35 in good health and CMV-seropositive. The DNA of the CDR3 is TGCAGCATTAACAGGGGCTACGAGCAGTACTTC. Its translation is CSINRGYEQYF.